The sequence of this T cell receptor (beta chain) was determined in a study of healthy donors' naive CD4 and CD8 T cells. Between the trimmed V and J ends, which lost 2 bases and 1 base, there was a span of 11 bases. The length of the CDR3 is 15 residues. CDR1 MNHEY and CDR2 SVGEGT come from the germline V gene. Comments on this clonotype: Its antigen is as yet unknown.

Study-wide findings and caveats: Positive CDR3 charge linked to CD4+ cells, negative to CD8+ cells.

CD4+CD8-CD45RO-CD45RA+ cells were naive CD4+; CD8+CD4-CD45RA+CD27bright cells were naive CD8+. A linear amplification protocol produced the TCR libraries from about 510 ng of total RNA. In the original workflow: From roughly 5 healthy donors, almost 80,000 rearranged TCR alpha transcripts were sequenced. TCRdb used MiXCR to reprocess the reads, holding one entry per CDR3 protein. Clone size and V and J calls follow TCRdb, not the original study. The sample comprises about 180,000 distinct CDR3 sequences, 74% of which are singletons, and 2% to 2.5% rests with the top ten. The receptor comes from a pool of human donors in good health; the sample pools cells from several healthy donors. The chain uses TRBV6-2 or TRBV6-3 and TRBJ2-5; D may be TRBD2 (6 bases). Sequencing was done on a sample of naive CD4+ and CD8+ T cells sorted from blood, pooled from several donors. The CDR3 is CASSYVGSGQETQYF. The CDR3 bases are TGTGCCAGCAGTTACGTGGGTAGCGGCCAAGAGACCCAGTACTTC.